These 20 T cell receptor beta chains came from one sample sequenced in a study of blood T cells in healthy people across ages. Primers used in a second PCR of roughly 7 to 12 cycles were a sample-barcoded 5' primer and a J-beta primer mix. One entry per CDR3 protein, called by TCRdb with MiXCR from the 5' RACE reads. The table lists approximately 760,000 distinct CDR3 sequences, around 25% of them singletons, with around 9.2% in the top ten. These data also featured in a second study, about T cells of mothers and their children.

The specimen sequenced was blood. The source of these receptors is a boy under 18 in good health.

The genes are TRBV2 and TRBJ1-4; D gene ambiguous. Germline CDR1 reads SNHLY; CDR2 reads FYNNEI. The CDR3 extends over 15 amino acids. V lost 4 bases and J lost 5, with 14 bases in between. The CDR3 protein is CASSANSLGNEKLFF. CDR3 sequence (DNA): TGTGCCAGCAGTGCAAATTCACTAGGGAATGAAAAACTGTTTTTT.

In its sample, this clonotype was seen many times. The chain carries TRBV7-2 and TRBJ2-5; D is perhaps TRBD1 or TRBD2 (5 bases each). Germline V gives CDR1 SGHTA, CDR2 FQGNSA. Trimming took 5 bases from V and 1 from J, leaving 8 bases between them. CDR3 size: 13 residues. In nucleotides, the CDR3 is TGTGCCAGCAGCAGGGACGCCCAAGAGACCCAGTACTTC. Its translation: CASSRDAQETQYF.

The chain links TRBV28 to TRBJ2-5; TRBD1 matches 9 bases. This CDR3 comprises 14 residues. Germline CDR1 reads MDHEN; CDR2 reads SYDVKM. J was trimmed by 11 bases and V by 6 bases; bases with no gene match: 13. The CDR3 DNA follows: TGTGCCAGCAGAGGACAGGGGTCGAGCTACAAGCAGTACTTC. This sequence encodes CASRGQGSSYKQYF.

The chain uses TRBV7-9 and TRBJ2-5; 8 positions match TRBD1. With the DNA end fitting TRBJ2-7 better, the J assignment may be wrong. The CDR3 has 13 residues. The V gene's germline CDR1 is SEHNR and CDR2 FQNEAQ (reference sequence). The CDR3 DNA is TGTGCCAGCAGCGCGACAGGGGCCTACGAGCAGTACTTC. It translates to CASSATGAYEQYF.

This chain connects TRBV5-5 to TRBJ1-4; 8 bases align to TRBD1. This CDR3 comprises 16 residues. With 6 bases clipped from V and 2 bases from J, the junction kept 9 bases outside the gene matches. Germline CDR1 SGHKS, CDR2 YYEKEE (reference sequence). The CDR3 region has the DNA TGTGCCAGCATGGACAGGGCCTTATCCACTAATGAAAAACTGTTTTTT. Its translation is CASMDRALSTNEKLFF.

This clonotype appeared a few times. The chain joins TRBV20-1 to TRBJ2-5, with D possibly TRBD2 on 5 matching bases. The germline V gene has CDR1 DFQATT and CDR2 SNEGSKA (reference sequence). Trimming took off 1 base at V and 1 base at J, with 10 bases between the two ends. The CDR3 is 14 amino acids. Here the CDR3 reads CSARGVRGQETQYF. The CDR3 DNA reads TGCAGTGCTAGAGGTGTCCGGGGCCAAGAGACCCAGTACTTC.

The chain joins TRBV7-2 to TRBJ2-5; D possibly corresponds to TRBD2 (6 bases). The germline gives CDR1 SGHTA, CDR2 FQGNSA. Trimming removed 2 bases from V and 2 bases from J, with 12 bases in between. The CDR3 extends over 15 amino acids. The CDR3, as DNA: TGTGCCAGCAGCTTAATTTGGCGGGGTCAAGAGACCCAGTACTTC. Its translation: CASSLIWRGQETQYF.

The chain joins TRBV5-1 to TRBJ2-5, with D hard to call. With the DNA end fitting TRBJ2-7 better, the J assignment may be wrong. Germline V CDR1 and CDR2: SGHRS, YFSETQ. This CDR3 has 12 residues. CDR3 sequence: CASSPEIGEQYF. The CDR3 nucleotides are TGCGCCAGCAGCCCCGAGATAGGCGAGCAGTACTTC.

V gene TRBV29-1 combines with J gene TRBJ2-5; D may match TRBD1 or TRBD2 (5 bases each). V shed 5 bases and J shed 5 bases, with 21 bases lying between them. The length of the CDR3 is 15 residues. Germline V CDR1 and CDR2: SQVTM, ANQGSEA. The CDR3 protein is CSVHNPSDSGETQYF. The CDR3 DNA reads TGCAGCGTTCATAATCCCTCGGACTCAGGGGAGACCCAGTACTTC. Based on the CDR3 plus reference TRBV29-1 and TRBJ2-5, the full variable domain is SAVISQKPSRDICQRGTSLTIQCQVDSQVTMMFWYRQQPGQSLTLIATANQGSEATYESGFVIDKFPISRPNLTFSTLTVSNMSPEDSSIYLCSVHNPSDSGETQYFGPGTRLLVL.

This chain connects TRBV28 to TRBJ2-6, with D unresolved. V lost 4 bases and J lost 2, with 9 bases in between. Germline CDR1 and CDR2: MDHEN and SYDVKM. The CDR3 is made up of 15 amino acids. The CDR3 loop is CASSSRLPGANVLTF. The CDR3 region has the DNA TGTGCCAGCAGTTCCCGGCTTCCTGGGGCCAACGTCCTGACTTTC.

This clonotype was counted a few times. Sequence at one end of the junction differs from germline and may be a read error. V and J are TRBV27 and TRBJ2-3; D unresolved. This CDR3 has 12 residues. In germline, CDR1 is MNHEY, CDR2 SMNVEV (reference sequence). CDR3 protein: CSSSLLGDTQYF. CDR3 nucleotide sequence: TGTTCCAGCAGTCTCCTCGGAGATACGCAGTATTTT.

The chain links TRBV9 to TRBJ1-4; 8 nucleotides line up with TRBD1. The germline V gene encodes CDR1 SGDLS and CDR2 YYNGEE. CDR3 size: 15 residues. V shed 3 bases and J 8 bases; nucleotides not matched to a gene: 9. The CDR3 bases are TGTGCCAGCAGCGCCCAGACAGGGGATAGGGAAAAACTGTTTTTT. Translated, it gives CASSAQTGDREKLFF.

This sequence joins TRBV12-3 or TRBV12-4 and TRBJ2-5, with 9 bases identical to TRBD1. The ends lost 4 bases at V and 3 bases at J; junction bases unmatched: 9. The CDR3 extends over 16 amino acids. This CDR3 is CASSSGTGRKKETQYF. CDR3 DNA sequence: TGTGCCAGCAGTTCCGGGACAGGGAGGAAAAAAGAGACCCAGTACTTC.

In the case of this clonotype: A junction end diverges from the germline sequence, so it may reflect a read error. The chain has TRBV7-7 and TRBJ1-5; 7 bases are a match to TRBD1. The CDR3 extends over 18 amino acids. Germline V gene sequence: CDR1 SSHAT, CDR2 FNYEAQ (reference sequence). CDR3 protein: CASSLPPTGVFSNQPQHF. The CDR3 DNA reads as TGTGCTAGCAGCCTCCCCCCTACAGGGGTCTTTAGCAATCAGCCCCAGCATTTT.

The chain recombines TRBV5-4 with TRBJ2-1, with D tentatively TRBD1 or TRBD2 (5 bases each). V lost 4 bases, J lost 12 bases, and 17 bases lay in between. Germline V gene lookup returns CDR1 SGHNT and CDR2 YYREEE (reference sequence). The CDR3 contains 13 residues. CDR3 sequence (DNA): TGTGCCAGCAGCAACCGGGACGGGCCCTGGCAGTTCTTC. Encoded protein: CASSNRDGPWQFF.

This clonotype was counted between two and nine times. In DNA form, the CDR3 reads TGTGCCAGCAGCTTAAGGGACGAAGAGACCCAGTACTTC. This translates into CASSLRDEETQYF. The V call is TRBV7-9, the J call TRBJ2-5; either TRBD1 or TRBD2 may fit D (5 bases each). This CDR3 is 13 amino acids long. Germline assignment: CDR1 SEHNR and CDR2 FQNEAQ (reference sequence). V gave up 2 bases and J gave up 3 bases, with 7 bases separating them. Full variable domain (missing parts from reference TRBV7-9 and TRBJ2-5): DTGVSQNPRHKITKRGQNVTFRCDPISEHNRLYWYRQTLGQGPEFLTYFQNEAQLEKSRLLSDRFSAERPKGSFSTLEIQRTEQGDSAMYLCASSLRDEETQYFGPGTRLLVL.

This clonotype was counted only a few times. The V call is TRBV6-2 or TRBV6-3, the J call TRBJ2-7; no firm D call. V was shortened by 5 bases and J by 3 bases, with 17 bases between the two germline ends. Germline lookup yields CDR1 MNHEY and CDR2 SVGEGT. The CDR3 is 15 amino acids. This CDR3 is CASSAPRAPLYEQYF. CDR3 coding DNA: TGTGCCAGCAGTGCCCCCCGGGCTCCCCTCTACGAGCAGTACTTC.

In nucleotides, the CDR3 is TGTGCCAGCAGCTTGGTTCATGGATTCACAGATACGCAGTATTTT. As protein: CASSLVHGFTDTQYF. J is TRBJ2-3 and V is TRBV5-5; the D is unclear. This CDR3 has 15 amino acids. Between the trimmed V and J ends, which lost 0 bases and 2 bases, there was a span of 10 bases. Looked up from germline, CDR1 is SGHKS and CDR2 is YYEKEE (reference sequence).

The chain combines TRBV10-3 with TRBJ2-5; TRBD2 aligns across 11 bases. The CDR3 is 16 amino acids. Germline CDR1 is ENHRY and CDR2 is SYGVKD. V lost 6 bases and J lost 0; bases outside the gene matches: 6. The CDR3 DNA follows: TGTGCCATCAGCAAAACACTAGCGGGGGACCAAGAGACCCAGTACTTC. Amino acid sequence: CAISKTLAGDQETQYF.

This clonotype was seen more than once but under ten times. The junction and the germline gene differ at one end; a read error may be behind it. The V gene is TRBV5-6, the J gene TRBJ1-2; 8 bases agree with TRBD1. The CDR3 sequence is 14 residues long. CDR1 SGHDT and CDR2 YYEEEE come from the germline V gene. The CDR3 DNA reads TGTGCCTCCAGGACAGGGCCCCCCTACTATGGTTACACCTTC. Translating gives CASRTGPPYYGYTF. Using reference TRBV5-6 and TRBJ1-2 for the parts outside the CDR3, the full variable domain is DAGVTQSPTHLIKTRGQQVTLRCSPKSGHDTVSWYQQALGQGPQFIFQYYEEEERQRGNFPDRFSGHQFPNYSSELNVNALLLGDSALYLCASRTGPPYYGYTFGSGTRLTVV.